The T cell receptor (beta chain) under discussion was sequenced for a study of T cells in Graves' hyperthyroidism and ophthalmopathy. Germline CDR1 and CDR2: LNHNV and YYDKDF (reference sequence). V shed 3 bases and J shed 4 bases, with 13 bases lying between them. There are 16 residues in the CDR3. Whole-study findings and limits: Through a model of 13 V-J features, ophthalmopathy was separated from stable hyperthyroidism.

About this clonotype itself: The target antigen is unknown.

Diagnosis rested on symptoms, serum thyroxine and TRAb, thyroid ultrasound, and orbital computed tomography. TCR beta CDR3 sequences were amplified from RNA transcripts. Using the HTBI primer set, a first-round RT-PCR was run on the TCR CDR3. TCRdb itself ran the multiplex PCR reads through MiXCR, one entry per CDR3 protein. Here the sample spans just over 550,000 distinct CDR3 sequences, about 43% being singletons. The genes are TRBV15 and TRBJ2-6; a possible D gene is TRBD1 (5 bases). This sequence was found in a woman between 18 and 29 years old with Graves' hyperthyroidism. Specimen: peripheral blood or thyroid tissue (not recorded which). The CDR3 protein is CATSSLSGSGANVLTF. In nucleotides, the CDR3 is TGTGCCACCAGCAGCTTGTCAGGGTCCGGGGCCAACGTCCTGACTTTC.